The 6 T cell receptor beta chains given below trace back to one sample, sequenced in a study of blood T cell repertoires in COVID-19. Clones were sequenced by immunoSEQ multiplex PCR, and TCRdb holds only the in-frame ones, with some missing. In the table there are under 300,000 clones, 87% of which are singletons. Sequencing used PBMCs or T cells enriched from blood (not recorded which). The receptors stem from a woman younger than 45 with acute COVID-19.

This clone was picked up a small number of times. The rearrangement joins TRBV30 to TRBJ2-7, with 11 bases matching TRBD1. CDR1 and CDR2 from the germline V gene are GTSNPN and SVGIG (reference sequence). The V and J ends lost 5 bases and 5 bases, in that order; junction bases with no gene match: 5. This CDR3 has 13 amino acids. CDR3: CAWQRDRGNEQYF. CDR3 in DNA: TGTGCCTGGCAAAGGGACAGGGGGAACGAGCAGTACTTC.

CDR3 DNA: TGTGCCAGCTCACCCTCCGGGACAGGGTACTATGGCTACACCTTC. Its translation is CASSPSGTGYYGYTF. The chain has TRBV18 and TRBJ1-2; 9 nucleotides agree with TRBD1. Germline lookup yields CDR1 KGHSH and CDR2 LQKENI. This CDR3 is 15 amino acids long. V lost 3 bases and J lost 3; bases outside the gene matches: 5.

The V and J genes are TRBV9 and TRBJ1-2; no clear D. The ends were cut back, 0 bases at V and 8 bases at J, with 11 bases in the middle. The CDR3 has 13 amino acids. Germline loops: CDR1 SGDLS, CDR2 YYNGEE. The CDR3 DNA sequence: TGTGCCAGCAGCGTAGAAGGAATGCGGGGCTACACCTTC. Amino acid sequence: CASSVEGMRGYTF.

This clone was found a few times. The chain has TRBV27 and TRBJ2-7, with D perhaps TRBD1 (7 bases). Between the trimmed V and J ends, which lost 9 bases and 1 base, there was a span of 34 bases. Germline lookup yields CDR1 MNHEY and CDR2 SMNVEV (reference sequence). This CDR3 has 20 amino acids. The CDR3 is CASVGDRNISRRATSYEQYF. The CDR3 coding sequence is TGTGCCAGTGTAGGGGACAGAAACATCTCGAGGAGGGCGACGTCCTACGAGCAGTACTTC.

The rearrangement uses TRBV7-3 and TRBJ2-3; weak D call: TRBD1 (5 bases). V gave up 6 bases and J gave up 9 bases, with 13 bases separating them. The CDR3 is 12 residues long. CDR1 is SGHTA and CDR2 is FQGTGA in the germline V gene. CDR3 sequence reads: CASSSQGQTQYF. Here the CDR3 DNA reads TGTGCCAGCAGTTCTCAGGGTCAAACGCAGTATTTT.

This chain joins TRBV6-5 and TRBJ1-1, with 10 bases matching TRBD1. Germline V gene sequence: CDR1 MNHEY, CDR2 SVGAGI. V was clipped by 0 bases and J by 11 bases; unmatched bases: 12. This CDR3 has 16 amino acids. The CDR3 here is CASSYSGTGALRGAFF. The CDR3 region has the DNA TGTGCCAGCAGTTACTCAGGGACAGGGGCCCTCAGAGGGGCTTTCTTT.